The entry below describes one T cell receptor (beta chain). The target antigen is unknown. A multiplex PCR was run with 60 Vbeta primers and 13 Jbeta primers. TCRdb's copy holds only in-frame clones and misses some; the assay was immunoSEQ multiplex PCR. Among over 30,000 clones listed, 75% to 85% were seen once. These data belong to a study of cytomegalovirus exposure and HLA in healthy donors. With 5 bases removed from V and 6 bases from J, the gap between germline ends came to 14 bases. Germline V gene sequence: CDR1 SEHNR, CDR2 FQNEAQ (reference sequence). The CDR3 is made up of 13 amino acids. Study-wide findings and caveats: V- and J-gene trimming of TCR beta was linked (in a later analysis) to a missense DCLRE1C variant. Later, TCR association rates were found to vary by HLA locus, highest for DRB1 and lowest for HLA-C.

Sequences were obtained from PBMCs. The rearrangement links TRBV7-9 to TRBJ2-7; D may be TRBD2 (5 bases). This receptor was identified in a male donor in good health and CMV-seronegative. CDR3 DNA sequence: TGTGCCAGCAGCCCCCGGGGAGAAGGCGAGCAGTACTTC. This translates into CASSPRGEGEQYF.